This T cell receptor (beta chain) was retrieved from a study of cytomegalovirus exposure and HLA in healthy donors. Findings and limits, study-wide: A later analysis associated some 16,000 TCR beta sequences with HLA alleles at a 0.05 false discovery rate. TCR beta sequences reportedly predicted the HLA-A and HLA-B alleles of most subjects accurately. Because they were indistinguishable, some V segments, including TRBV6-2 and TRBV6-3, were excluded.

This clone occurred a few times. Its target is not known. After removal of 5 bases from V and 2 bases from J, the junction contained 8 bases not matched to a gene. Germline CDR1 is SGHTA and CDR2 is FQGNSA. The CDR3 is 16 amino acids. PCR was performed using 60 Vbeta and 13 Jbeta primers. This table comes from immunoSEQ multiplex PCR, and its TCRdb copy is limited to in-frame clones, with some not included. The sample has 150,000 to 200,000 clones, 60% to 80% seen once; the top ten hold less than 3%. The chain is built from TRBV7-2 and TRBJ2-3; TRBD2 matches 9 bases. The clonotype was recovered from a man aged 40-49 years in good health and CMV-seronegative. Input material: PBMCs. CDR3 protein: CASSLLSGGHTDTQYF. The CDR3 DNA sequence: TGTGCCAGCAGCCTATTAAGCGGGGGGCACACAGATACGCAGTATTTT.